The entry below gives a single TCR beta chain sequence along with its context. This sample is part of a study of T cells after yellow fever vaccination. CDR3 length: 16 amino acids. V shed 10 bases and J 6 bases; nucleotides not matched to a gene: 17. One entry per CDR3 protein results from TCRdb running MiXCR on the 5' RACE reads. The table shows approximately 450,000 distinct CDR3 sequences, with roughly 20% occurring only once. This clonotype originated in a man younger than 30 who received the YFV17D yellow fever vaccine. The rearrangement links TRBV12-3 or TRBV12-4 to TRBJ2-2, with 7 bases identical to TRBD1. The starting material was PBMCs, obtained before the yellow fever booster vaccination. CDR3 residues: CAMRGPFSPRPGELFF. The DNA of the CDR3 is TGTGCCATGAGGGGGCCCTTCTCCCCTAGGCCCGGGGAGCTGTTTTTT.